Listed below are T cell receptor beta chains from one sample, sequenced in a study of T cell responses to AZD1222 COVID-19 vaccine. TCRdb keeps only in-frame clones here, not all; method: immunoSEQ multiplex PCR. The sample has 100,000 to 150,000 clones, under 95% seen once; the top ten hold more than 1%. The source was peripheral blood, collected 28 days after the second AZD1222 dose. These receptor sequences come from an adult who received the AZD1222 COVID-19 vaccine. Each CDR3 is given with its conserved first and last residue. The D gene is left open where the match is weak. Not all rows give a size; the values are once, few, many and, for expanded clones, a class.

abundance | j_gene | d_gene | v_gene | CDR3aa | CDR3nt
. | TRBJ1-2 | . | TRBV6-5 | CASSQAVASEYGYTF | TGTGCCAGCAGTCAGGCGGTGGCCAGCGAATATGGCTACACCTTC
. | TRBJ2-1 | . | TRBV7-3 | CASSLTPRTYNEQFF | TGTGCCAGCAGCTTAACTCCTCGAACCTACAATGAGCAGTTCTTC
. | TRBJ1-6 | . | TRBV6-5 | CASSTGISGFSPLHF | TGTGCCAGCAGTACAGGCATCTCAGGGTTTTCACCCCTCCACTTT
. | TRBJ1-2 | . | TRBV2 | CASSELGTAYGYTF | TGTGCCAGCAGTGAACTTGGGACGGCCTATGGCTACACCTTC
. | TRBJ1-2 | . | TRBV7-3 | CASSKRASAQLSGYTF | TGTGCCAGCAGCAAAAGGGCATCGGCTCAGCTATCTGGCTACACCTTC
once | TRBJ1-2 | . | TRBV24-1 | CATSDFFRVSYGYTF | TGTGCCACCAGTGATTTTTTTCGGGTAAGCTATGGCTACACCTTC
once | TRBJ1-2 | TRBD1 | TRBV24-1 | CATSDATGGNYGYTF | TGTGCCACCAGTGATGCTACAGGGGGCAACTATGGCTACACCTTC
. | TRBJ2-7 | . | TRBV6-6 | CASSSAGFYEQYF | TGTGCCAGCAGTTCCGCGGGCTTCTACGAGCAGTACTTC
. | TRBJ1-1 | . | TRBV29-1 | CSGGRLNTEAFF | TGCAGCGGCGGGCGGTTGAACACTGAAGCTTTCTTT
. | TRBJ1-5 | TRBD1 | TRBV28 | CASSRTGTGTRNQPQHF | TGTGCCAGCAGTCGCACCGGGACAGGGACTCGCAATCAGCCCCAGCATTTT
few | TRBJ1-5 | TRBD1 | TRBV28 | CASRTGVRPQHF | TGTGCCAGCAGAACAGGGGTACGGCCCCAGCATTTT
. | TRBJ2-7 | TRBD2 | TRBV27 | CASSSGTSGFVGEQYF | TGTGCCAGCAGTTCTGGGACTAGCGGCTTTGTAGGCGAGCAGTACTTC
. | TRBJ2-2 | TRBD2 | TRBV7-7 | CARGQTRWREVENTGELFF | TGTGCCCGAGGACAGACTCGCTGGCGGGAGGTTGAGAACACCGGGGAGCTGTTTTTT
. | TRBJ2-2 | . | TRBV5-1 | CASETGVLVAGELFF | TGCGCCAGCGAGACAGGAGTACTCGTGGCTGGGGAGCTGTTTTTT
. | TRBJ1-5 | . | TRBV29-1 | CSVDLGGSNQPQHF | TGCAGCGTTGACCTCGGTGGGTCGAACCAGCCCCAGCATTTT
. | TRBJ1-2 | . | TRBV18 | CASSPGEGYTF | TGTGCCAGCTCACCAGGCGAGGGCTACACCTTC
. | TRBJ2-2 | . | TRBV6-1 | CASSEAGKARTGELFF | TGTGCCAGCAGTGAAGCGGGGAAGGCTAGAACGGGGGAGCTGTTTTTT
. | TRBJ1-3 | . | TRBV5-4 | CASSLGGDSGNTIYF | TGTGCCAGCAGCTTGGGAGGAGACTCTGGAAACACCATATATTTT
. | TRBJ1-1 | TRBD1 | TRBV5-1 | CASSLTGANTEAFF | TGCGCCAGCAGCTTGACAGGGGCGAACACTGAAGCTTTCTTT
. | TRBJ2-7 | . | TRBV29-1 | CSANKRNYEQYF | TGCAGCGCGAACAAGCGGAACTACGAGCAGTACTTC
. | TRBJ1-3 | . | TRBV6-5 | CASMVSSGNTIYF | TGTGCCAGCATGGTTAGCTCTGGAAACACCATATATTTT
. | TRBJ1-4 | . | TRBV29-1 | CSVVRVGGEKLFF | TGCAGCGTTGTTCGGGTCGGAGGGGAAAAACTGTTTTTT
. | TRBJ2-5 | . | TRBV3-1/TRBV3-2 | CASSPFSVQETQYF | TGTGCCAGCAGCCCCTTTAGCGTGCAAGAGACCCAGTACTTC
. | TRBJ1-1 | . | TRBV2 | CASSENRNTEAFF | TGTGCCAGCAGTGAAAACAGGAACACTGAAGCTTTCTTT
. | TRBJ2-3 | . | TRBV19 | CASSIGGRTNTDTQYF | TGTGCCAGTAGTATAGGTGGCCGTACTAACACAGATACGCAGTATTTT
. | TRBJ1-2 | . | TRBV28 | CASSLWGAQEKGGYTF | TGTGCCAGCAGTTTATGGGGGGCGCAGGAGAAGGGTGGCTACACCTTC
. | TRBJ2-5 | . | TRBV5-1 | CASSLRGNEGGTQYF | TGCGCCAGCAGCTTGCGGGGGAATGAAGGAGGGACCCAGTACTTC
. | TRBJ1-2 | TRBD1 | TRBV6-5 | CASSQQGRSRNGYTF | TGTGCCAGCAGCCAACAGGGGCGGTCGAGGAATGGCTACACCTTC
. | TRBJ2-7 | TRBD1 | TRBV7-8 | CASTLQGATYEQYF | TGTGCCAGCACCCTCCAGGGGGCGACCTACGAGCAGTACTTC
. | TRBJ2-7 | . | TRBV7-9 | CASSLTADYEQYF | TGTGCCAGCAGCTTAACGGCAGACTACGAGCAGTACTTC
. | TRBJ2-3 | TRBD1 | TRBV28 | CASSFDRGRNTDTQYF | TGTGCCAGCAGTTTTGACAGGGGACGTAACACAGATACGCAGTATTTT
. | TRBJ2-7 | . | TRBV5-1 | CASSLTGYEQYF | TGCGCCAGCAGCCTGACAGGATACGAGCAGTACTTC
. | TRBJ1-1 | . | TRBV11-1 | CASSLAGRENTEAFF | TGTGCCAGCAGCTTAGCAGGCCGTGAGAACACTGAAGCTTTCTTT
. | TRBJ1-1 | . | TRBV18 | CASSLSSGNTEAFF | TGTGCCAGCTCACTCTCGTCCGGGAACACTGAAGCTTTCTTT
. | TRBJ1-1 | TRBD1 | TRBV10-3 | CAISEFRQGEGNTEAFF | TGTGCCATCAGTGAGTTCCGACAGGGTGAGGGGAACACTGAAGCTTTCTTT
. | TRBJ1-3 | . | TRBV19 | CASLRAGFSSGNTIYF | TGTGCCAGTCTCCGGGCGGGGTTCAGCTCTGGAAACACCATATATTTT
. | TRBJ2-1 | . | TRBV11-2 | CASSSPSTLGQGLVNEQFF | TGTGCCAGCAGCTCACCCTCAACCCTCGGACAAGGGCTGGTCAATGAGCAGTTCTTC
. | TRBJ2-7 | . | TRBV11-2 | CASSPGDWVGYEQYF | TGTGCCAGCAGCCCTGGGGACTGGGTCGGCTACGAGCAGTACTTC
. | TRBJ2-7 | . | TRBV10-3 | CAISELAIPYEQYF | TGTGCCATCAGTGAACTAGCAATTCCCTACGAGCAGTACTTC
. | TRBJ1-6 | . | TRBV30 | CAWSVGDFYSPLHF | TGTGCCTGGAGTGTAGGTGACTTCTATTCACCCCTCCACTTT
. | TRBJ2-3 | TRBD1 | TRBV29-1 | CSVELYGTGTDTQYF | TGCAGCGTTGAATTGTACGGGACAGGGACAGATACGCAGTATTTT
. | TRBJ2-2 | . | TRBV6-2/TRBV6-3 | CASSYSQEITGELFF | TGTGCCAGCAGTTACTCACAGGAGATCACCGGGGAGCTGTTTTTT
. | TRBJ2-3 | . | TRBV18 | CASSPAGTSDTQYF | TGTGCCAGCTCCCCCGCAGGGACCTCCGATACGCAGTATTTT
once | TRBJ2-3 | TRBD2 | TRBV29-1 | CSVDLQLAGGPGTQYF | TGCAGCGTTGATCTCCAACTAGCGGGAGGCCCGGGTACGCAGTATTTT
. | TRBJ2-2 | . | TRBV2 | CASTKGGNTGELFF | TGTGCCAGCACCAAGGGCGGGAACACCGGGGAGCTGTTTTTT
. | TRBJ1-2 | TRBD1 | TRBV3-1/TRBV3-2 | CASSHRGQVYGYTF | TGTGCCAGCAGCCACCGTGGACAGGTTTATGGCTACACCTTC
. | TRBJ2-5 | TRBD2 | TRBV28 | CATGRPGLAGKQETQYF | TGTGCCACCGGTCGTCCCGGACTAGCGGGAAAGCAAGAGACCCAGTACTTC
few | TRBJ2-7 | TRBD1 | TRBV13 | CASSLGDRGEQYF | TGTGCCAGCAGCTTAGGAGACAGGGGGGAGCAGTACTTC
. | TRBJ2-7 | . | TRBV25-1 | CASSPDRPPYEQYF | TGTGCCAGCAGCCCCGACAGGCCCCCCTACGAGCAGTACTTC
. | TRBJ1-2 | TRBD1 | TRBV5-1 | CASSLTDRGYGYTF | TGCGCCAGCAGCTTGACGGACAGGGGTTATGGCTACACCTTC
. | TRBJ1-5 | TRBD1 | TRBV5-6 | CASSIRGRGQPQHF | TGTGCCAGCAGCATCAGGGGGCGCGGGCAGCCCCAGCATTTT
once | TRBJ1-3 | . | TRBV18 | CASSLTVSSGNTIYF | TGTGCCAGCTCACTCACGGTTAGCTCTGGAAACACCATATATTTT
once | TRBJ1-6 | . | TRBV7-9 | CASSWNGAGSPLHF | TGTGCCAGCAGCTGGAACGGGGCGGGTTCACCCCTCCACTTT
. | TRBJ2-5 | . | TRBV6-1 | CASSEAGRGKTQYF | TGTGCCAGCAGTGAAGCGGGTCGGGGCAAGACCCAGTACTTC
. | TRBJ2-3 | TRBD1 | TRBV19 | CASRRKTGSGSDTQYF | TGTGCCAGTAGACGAAAGACAGGGTCGGGATCAGATACGCAGTATTTT
. | TRBJ1-1 | TRBD1 | TRBV6-5 | CASRQPGTANTEAFF | TGTGCCAGCAGACAACCGGGGACAGCGAACACTGAAGCTTTCTTT